This is a list of T cell receptor beta chains from one sample in a study of Ad26.COV2.S vaccination and SARS-CoV-2 variants. Data came from immunoSEQ multiplex PCR; TCRdb stores just in-frame clones and leaves some out. The sample holds some 240,000 clones, around 88% seen once. This sample comprised peripheral blood, obtained in a trial of Ad26.COV2.S vaccine versus placebo. These receptors all stem from a person between 18 and 59 years old who received the Ad26.COV2.S COVID-19 vaccine or a placebo. The CDR3 runs from the conserved cysteine through the conserved F or W. The order of the fields is V gene, D gene, clone size, J gene, CDR3 length, CDR3 DNA, CDR3 protein. A D gene is named only where the DNA matches it firmly. Part of the rows lack a size; the others show once, few, many or a class for expanded clones.

V: TRBV5-1; D: TRBD2; size: .; J: TRBJ2-1; length: 16; DNA: TGCGCCAGCAGCTCCGGACTAGCGGGGATGATAGATGAGCAGTTCTTC; CDR3: CASSSGLAGMIDEQFF
V: TRBV7-3; D: .; size: .; J: TRBJ2-1; length: 13; DNA: TGTGCCAGCAGCCGGGACTCCGGGGATGAGCAGTTCTTC; CDR3: CASSRDSGDEQFF
V: TRBV5-8; D: .; size: .; J: TRBJ1-4; length: 16; DNA: TGTGCCAGCAGCTTGGGAGGTTCCGTGGCTAATGAAAAACTGTTTTTT; CDR3: CASSLGGSVANEKLFF
V: TRBV19; D: TRBD1; size: .; J: TRBJ2-5; length: 16; DNA: TGTGCCAGTAGTAAACAGGGGGTTGAGCGGGAAGAGACCCAGTACTTC; CDR3: CASSKQGVEREETQYF
V: TRBV30; D: .; size: few; J: TRBJ1-3; length: 12; DNA: TGTGCCTGGAGTGAGTCCGGAAACACCATATATTTT; CDR3: CAWSESGNTIYF
V: TRBV5-1; D: TRBD1; size: .; J: TRBJ2-4; length: 16; DNA: TGCGCCAGCAGCTTGGCTGGACAGGGCATTGGAAACATTCAGTACTTC; CDR3: CASSLAGQGIGNIQYF
V: TRBV11-2; D: TRBD1; size: .; J: TRBJ1-2; length: 13; DNA: TGTGCCAGCAACGACAGGGGGCGAGGGGGCTACACCTTC; CDR3: CASNDRGRGGYTF
V: TRBV24-1; D: .; size: .; J: TRBJ2-3; length: 14; DNA: TGTGCCACCAGTGATCCAGGAGTGGGACATACGCAGTATTTT; CDR3: CATSDPGVGHTQYF
V: TRBV6-2/TRBV6-3; D: .; size: .; J: TRBJ2-7; length: 13; DNA: TGTGCCAGCAGCTTAATCCCCGAAAGGGAGCAGTACTTC; CDR3: CASSLIPEREQYF
V: TRBV7-9; D: .; size: once; J: TRBJ2-3; length: 15; DNA: TGTGCCAGCAGCTTAGGAACCGGGGTCACAGATACGCAGTATTTT; CDR3: CASSLGTGVTDTQYF
V: TRBV5-1; D: .; size: .; J: TRBJ2-2; length: 15; DNA: TGCGCCAGCAGCTTGCCCCAGGGTTATACCGGGGAGCTGTTTTTT; CDR3: CASSLPQGYTGELFF
V: TRBV3-1/TRBV3-2; D: .; size: .; J: TRBJ1-5; length: 17; DNA: TGTGCCAGCAGCCAATCACCGAAGGCGGGGGCGAGGCAGCCCCAGCATTTT; CDR3: CASSQSPKAGARQPQHF
V: TRBV27; D: .; size: .; J: TRBJ2-1; length: 15; DNA: TGTGCCAGCAGTCTCAGCGCGAGCTCCTACAATGAGCAGTTCTTC; CDR3: CASSLSASSYNEQFF
V: TRBV12-3/TRBV12-4; D: .; size: .; J: TRBJ1-2; length: 13; DNA: TGTGCCAGCAGTCGGACAGTTAACTATGGCTACACCTTC; CDR3: CASSRTVNYGYTF
V: TRBV19; D: TRBD1; size: .; J: TRBJ1-2; length: 14; DNA: TGTGCCAGTAGTGGGCTCAGGGGGAACTATGGCTACACCTTC; CDR3: CASSGLRGNYGYTF
V: TRBV14; D: .; size: .; J: TRBJ2-3; length: 14; DNA: TGTGCCAGCAGCCAAGAGTTGAGCACAGATACGCAGTATTTT; CDR3: CASSQELSTDTQYF
V: TRBV5-4; D: TRBD1; size: .; J: TRBJ2-1; length: 15; DNA: TGTGCCAGCAGCTTGGTGGCGACAGGGTACAATGAGCAGTTCTTC; CDR3: CASSLVATGYNEQFF
V: TRBV27; D: TRBD1; size: .; J: TRBJ1-6; length: 13; DNA: TGTGCCAGCAGTCGGGACAGGGATGCACCCCTCCACTTT; CDR3: CASSRDRDAPLHF
V: TRBV5-1; D: .; size: .; J: TRBJ2-5; length: 14; DNA: TGCGCCAGCAGCTTGGAAGGCGGGCCTGAGACCCAGTACTTC; CDR3: CASSLEGGPETQYF
V: TRBV24-1; D: .; size: .; J: TRBJ2-1; length: 13; DNA: TGTGCCACCAGTGACCAAGCCTACAATGAGCAGTTCTTC; CDR3: CATSDQAYNEQFF
V: TRBV6-5; D: .; size: .; J: TRBJ2-1; length: 15; DNA: TGTGCCAGCAGTTACTCTGGAGGAGGGGGCGGTGAGCAGTTCTTC; CDR3: CASSYSGGGGGEQFF
V: TRBV5-4; D: TRBD1; size: .; J: TRBJ1-2; length: 16; DNA: TGTGCCAGCAGCCCTCGACAGGGGGGAAAGTTTTATGGCTACACCTTC; CDR3: CASSPRQGGKFYGYTF
V: TRBV20-1; D: .; size: .; J: TRBJ1-1; length: 11; DNA: TGCAGTGTCTACATGAACACTGAAGCTTTCTTT; CDR3: CSVYMNTEAFF
V: TRBV6-6; D: .; size: .; J: TRBJ1-5; length: 11; DNA: TGTGCCAGCACCTTGGATCAGCCCCAGCATTTT; CDR3: CASTLDQPQHF
V: TRBV7-3; D: .; size: once; J: TRBJ2-3; length: 16; DNA: TGTGCCAGCAGCTTATCAGCCAGGGGTCTCACAGATACGCAGTATTTT; CDR3: CASSLSARGLTDTQYF
V: TRBV11-2; D: .; size: .; J: TRBJ2-1; length: 15; DNA: TGTGCCAGCAGCTTAGCGGGGGCCTCCTACAATGAGCAGTTCTTC; CDR3: CASSLAGASYNEQFF
V: TRBV29-1; D: .; size: .; J: TRBJ1-1; length: 11; DNA: TGCAGCGTTGGGAGGGGAACTGAAGCTTTCTTT; CDR3: CSVGRGTEAFF
V: TRBV30; D: .; size: .; J: TRBJ1-1; length: 12; DNA: TGTGCCTGGAGTGTATCCCTACGGGAAGCTTTCTTT; CDR3: CAWSVSLREAFF
V: TRBV5-1; D: .; size: .; J: TRBJ1-6; length: 15; DNA: TGCGCCAGCAGTTCCGGGACTGGTGGGAATTCACCCCTCCACTTT; CDR3: CASSSGTGGNSPLHF
V: TRBV6-5; D: .; size: .; J: TRBJ1-1; length: 13; DNA: TGTGCCAGCAGAGGGGTCATGAACACTGAAGCTTTCTTT; CDR3: CASRGVMNTEAFF
V: TRBV7-3; D: .; size: .; J: TRBJ2-1; length: 16; DNA: TGTGCCAGCAGCTTACGTGGGAGACTAGGATCGAATGAGCAGTTCTTC; CDR3: CASSLRGRLGSNEQFF
V: TRBV7-8; D: TRBD2; size: .; J: TRBJ2-1; length: 17; DNA: TGTGCCAGCAGCCCGGGGACTAGCGGGCTACCCTACAATGAGCAGTTCTTC; CDR3: CASSPGTSGLPYNEQFF
V: TRBV7-9; D: TRBD2; size: once; J: TRBJ2-4; length: 17; DNA: TGTGCCAGCAGCTTAGCGGGTAGCGGGAGGGCCAAAAACATTCAGTACTTC; CDR3: CASSLAGSGRAKNIQYF
V: TRBV11-3; D: .; size: .; J: TRBJ2-5; length: 14; DNA: TGTGCCAGCAGCTCCGGGACTCAGAAAGAGACCCAGTACTTC; CDR3: CASSSGTQKETQYF
V: TRBV2; D: TRBD1; size: once; J: TRBJ1-1; length: 15; DNA: TGTGCCAGCAGTGGGGACAGGGGTGGGAACACTGAAGCTTTCTTT; CDR3: CASSGDRGGNTEAFF
V: TRBV5-1; D: TRBD1; size: .; J: TRBJ1-5; length: 15; DNA: TGCGCCAGCAGACCCGGGACAGGAGATAATCAGCCCCAGCATTTT; CDR3: CASRPGTGDNQPQHF
V: TRBV6-6; D: .; size: .; J: TRBJ1-5; length: 14; DNA: TGTGCCAGCACTGGCGGCGATAGCAATCAGCCCCAGCATTTT; CDR3: CASTGGDSNQPQHF
V: TRBV11-2; D: .; size: .; J: TRBJ1-3; length: 15; DNA: TGTGCCAGCAGCCCCCTACAGGGTCGGAAAGCCACCATATATTTT; CDR3: CASSPLQGRKATIYF
V: TRBV11-2; D: .; size: .; J: TRBJ1-1; length: 14; DNA: TGTGCCAGCAGCTTAGGCGCAAGGAACACTGAAGCTTTCTTT; CDR3: CASSLGARNTEAFF
V: TRBV10-3; D: TRBD1; size: .; J: TRBJ1-1; length: 14; DNA: TGTGCCATCAGTTTGGGACAGACAGACACTGAAGCTTTCTTT; CDR3: CAISLGQTDTEAFF
V: TRBV7-2; D: TRBD2; size: .; J: TRBJ2-3; length: 16; DNA: TGTGCCAGCAGCTCAAGACTAGCGGGTGGTCGGGATACGCAGTATTTT; CDR3: CASSSRLAGGRDTQYF
V: TRBV7-2; D: TRBD1; size: .; J: TRBJ2-7; length: 13; DNA: TGTGCCAGCAGCTTGGACAGGGGGGGTTTTCAGTACTTC; CDR3: CASSLDRGGFQYF
V: TRBV10-3; D: .; size: .; J: TRBJ1-1; length: 16; DNA: TGTGCCATCAGTAGATTCGACAGCCTGTCGAACACTGAAGCTTTCTTT; CDR3: CAISRFDSLSNTEAFF
V: TRBV27; D: .; size: .; J: TRBJ1-1; length: 18; DNA: TGTGCCAGCAGCTTCTCGCAGTTCATCATAGGGGCGAACACTGAAGCTTTCTTT; CDR3: CASSFSQFIIGANTEAFF
V: TRBV29-1; D: TRBD1; size: .; J: TRBJ1-5; length: 13; DNA: TGCAGCGCCAGGGGACAGAGCAATCAGCCCCAGCATTTT; CDR3: CSARGQSNQPQHF
V: TRBV6-6; D: .; size: .; J: TRBJ2-2; length: 15; DNA: TGTGCCAGCAGTTACTTTGATAGTCGGGCCGGGGAGCTGTTTTTT; CDR3: CASSYFDSRAGELFF
V: TRBV30; D: TRBD2; size: .; J: TRBJ2-1; length: 14; DNA: TGTGCCTGGAAAGTAGCGGGAGGGAGGAATGAGCAGTTCTTC; CDR3: CAWKVAGGRNEQFF
V: TRBV6-2/TRBV6-3; D: TRBD2; size: .; J: TRBJ2-2; length: 15; DNA: TGTGCCAGCAGTTTCACGGGAGGGCGCTCCGGGGAGCTGTTTTTT; CDR3: CASSFTGGRSGELFF
V: TRBV3-1/TRBV3-2; D: TRBD2; size: .; J: TRBJ2-2; length: 17; DNA: TGTGCCAGCAGCCAAGGGTCAGCGGGAGGGTTCACCGGGGAGCTGTTTTTT; CDR3: CASSQGSAGGFTGELFF
V: TRBV24-1; D: .; size: .; J: TRBJ2-1; length: 14; DNA: TGTGCCACCAGTGATTTGGGGGGGCACAATGAGCAGTTCTTC; CDR3: CATSDLGGHNEQFF
V: TRBV25-1; D: .; size: once; J: TRBJ2-3; length: 14; DNA: TGTGCCAGCAGTGAAAGGGGATCTACAGATACGCAGTATTTT; CDR3: CASSERGSTDTQYF
V: TRBV4-3; D: TRBD1; size: .; J: TRBJ2-4; length: 17; DNA: TGCGCCAGCAGCCAAGACCCCGGGACAGGTTACAAAAACATTCAGTACTTC; CDR3: CASSQDPGTGYKNIQYF
V: TRBV30; D: TRBD1; size: once; J: TRBJ2-5; length: 17; DNA: TGTGCCTGGAGCCAACTAAAGACCGGGACAGGGTCGAAGACCCAGTACTTC; CDR3: CAWSQLKTGTGSKTQYF
V: TRBV14; D: .; size: .; J: TRBJ1-1; length: 13; DNA: TGTGCCAGCAGCTGGACGGTGAACACTGAAGCTTTCTTT; CDR3: CASSWTVNTEAFF